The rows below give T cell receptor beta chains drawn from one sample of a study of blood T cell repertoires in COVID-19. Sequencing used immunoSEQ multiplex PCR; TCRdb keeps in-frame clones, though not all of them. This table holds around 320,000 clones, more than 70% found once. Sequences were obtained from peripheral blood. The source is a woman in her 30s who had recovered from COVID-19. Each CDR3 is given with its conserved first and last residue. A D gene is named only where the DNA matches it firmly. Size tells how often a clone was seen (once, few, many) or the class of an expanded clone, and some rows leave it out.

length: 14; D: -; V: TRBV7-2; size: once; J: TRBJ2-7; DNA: TGTGCCAGCAGCTTAAAAACTCACTTCCGCGAGCAGTACTTC; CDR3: CASSLKTHFREQYF
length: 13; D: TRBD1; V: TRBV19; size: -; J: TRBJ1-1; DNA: TGTGCCAGTAGGCTACAGGGGGCCACTGAAGCTTTCTTT; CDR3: CASRLQGATEAFF
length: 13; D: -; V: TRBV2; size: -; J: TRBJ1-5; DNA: TGTGCCAGCAGTGGTACAGCAAATCAGCCCCAGCATTTT; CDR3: CASSGTANQPQHF
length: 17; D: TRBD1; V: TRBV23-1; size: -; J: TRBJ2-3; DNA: TGCGCCAGCAGTCAATCCGCGGGACAGGGGGCTCCAGATACGCAGTATTTT; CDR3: CASSQSAGQGAPDTQYF
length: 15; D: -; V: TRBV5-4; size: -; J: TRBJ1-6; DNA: TGTGCCAGCAGCGGGGAGGGGGGCCCATTCTTGCCCCTCCACTTT; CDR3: CASSGEGGPFLPLHF
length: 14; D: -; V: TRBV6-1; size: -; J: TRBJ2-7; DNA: TGTGCCAGCAGTGAAGGACATCCTTCTTACGAGCAGTACTTC; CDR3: CASSEGHPSYEQYF
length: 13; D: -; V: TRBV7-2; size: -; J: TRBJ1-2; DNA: TGTGCCAGCAGCTTCGCAGGGAACTATGGCTACACCTTC; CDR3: CASSFAGNYGYTF
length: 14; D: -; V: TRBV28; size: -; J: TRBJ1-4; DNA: TGTGCCAGCAGCCCCCTGGGGAGGATCGAAAAACTGTTTTTT; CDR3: CASSPLGRIEKLFF
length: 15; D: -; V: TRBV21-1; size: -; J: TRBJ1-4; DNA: TGTGCCAGCAGCGCCCCGGGACAAGGAGACGAAAAACTGTTTTTT; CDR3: CASSAPGQGDEKLFF
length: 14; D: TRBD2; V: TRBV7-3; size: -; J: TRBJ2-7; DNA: TGTGCCAGCAGCTTAAGCACTAGCGGGGGCGAGCAGTACTTC; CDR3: CASSLSTSGGEQYF
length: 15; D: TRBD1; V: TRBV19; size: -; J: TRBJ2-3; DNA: TGTGCCAGTCGCAGCATGGGACAGGTGGCAGATACGCAGTATTTT; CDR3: CASRSMGQVADTQYF
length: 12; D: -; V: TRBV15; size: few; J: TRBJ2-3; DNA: TGTGCCACCAGCAAAATAGCAGATACGCAGTATTTT; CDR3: CATSKIADTQYF
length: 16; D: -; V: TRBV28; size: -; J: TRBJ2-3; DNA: TGTGCCAGCAGGCAAGCCGGGACAAGCAACACAGATACGCAGTATTTT; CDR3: CASRQAGTSNTDTQYF
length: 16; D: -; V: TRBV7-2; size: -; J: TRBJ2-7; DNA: TGTGCCAGCAGCCCCGGAGGGGGGGCTTTTTCCTACGAGCAGTACTTC; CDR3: CASSPGGGAFSYEQYF
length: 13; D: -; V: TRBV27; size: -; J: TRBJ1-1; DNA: TGTGCCACCAAGAGATTCAGGGACACTGAAGCTTTCTTT; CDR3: CATKRFRDTEAFF
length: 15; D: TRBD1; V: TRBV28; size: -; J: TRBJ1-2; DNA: TGTGCCAGCAGTTTGAACGGACAGGCGGTCTATGGCTACACCTTC; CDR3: CASSLNGQAVYGYTF
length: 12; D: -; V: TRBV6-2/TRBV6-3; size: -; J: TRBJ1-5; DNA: TGTGCCAGCAGTTCTTCTCATCAGCCCCAGCATTTT; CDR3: CASSSSHQPQHF
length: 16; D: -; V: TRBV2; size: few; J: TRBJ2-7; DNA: TGTGCCAGCAGCCAAACAGGGTCTAAAGCCTCCTACGAGCAGTACTTC; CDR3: CASSQTGSKASYEQYF
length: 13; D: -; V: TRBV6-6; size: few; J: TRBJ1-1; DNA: TGTGCCAGCAGGGAGGGGTTTAACACTGAAGCTTTCTTT; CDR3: CASREGFNTEAFF
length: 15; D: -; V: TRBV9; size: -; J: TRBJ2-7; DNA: TGTGCCAGCAGCGTAGCCGGGGGGCTCTCCTACGAGCAGTACTTC; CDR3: CASSVAGGLSYEQYF
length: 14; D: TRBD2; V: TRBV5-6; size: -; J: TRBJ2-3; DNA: TGTGCCAGCAGTCGGGGACTAGCGGGGGATACGCAGTATTTT; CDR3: CASSRGLAGDTQYF
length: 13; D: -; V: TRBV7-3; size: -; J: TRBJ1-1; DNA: TGTGCCAGCAGCGTACAGGGTAATACTGAAGCTTTCTTT; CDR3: CASSVQGNTEAFF
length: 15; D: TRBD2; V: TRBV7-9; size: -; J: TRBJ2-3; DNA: TGTGCCAGCAGCTTGACAGCGGGGGGGTTAGATACGCAGTATTTT; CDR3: CASSLTAGGLDTQYF
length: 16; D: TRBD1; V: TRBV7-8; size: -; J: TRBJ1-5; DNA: TGTGCCAGCAGCCCTAAGACAGGGGCGTCATTCCAGCCCCAGCATTTT; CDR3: CASSPKTGASFQPQHF
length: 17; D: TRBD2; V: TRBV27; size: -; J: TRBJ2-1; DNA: TGTGCCAGCAGTTTTACTAGCGGGGGATACTCCTACAATGAGCAGTTCTTC; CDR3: CASSFTSGGYSYNEQFF
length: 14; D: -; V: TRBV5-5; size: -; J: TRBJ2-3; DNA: TGTGCCAGCAGCCCCTACCAACAGGCAGATACGCAGTATTTT; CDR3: CASSPYQQADTQYF
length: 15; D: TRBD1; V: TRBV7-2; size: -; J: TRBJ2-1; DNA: TGTGCCAGCAGCTTAGGGACAGGGACCTACAATGAGCAGTTCTTC; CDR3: CASSLGTGTYNEQFF
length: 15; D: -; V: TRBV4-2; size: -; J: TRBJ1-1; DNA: TGTGCCAGCAGCCAGGTTCCCAGAACAGCTTCTGAAGCTTTCTTT; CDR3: CASSQVPRTASEAFF
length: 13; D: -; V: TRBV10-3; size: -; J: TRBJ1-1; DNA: TGTGCCATCAGTAACAGGGACGGTACTGAAGCTTTCTTT; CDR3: CAISNRDGTEAFF
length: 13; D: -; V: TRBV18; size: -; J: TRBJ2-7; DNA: TGTGCCAGCTCACCAGAGCAGGGTAACGAGCAGTACTTC; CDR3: CASSPEQGNEQYF
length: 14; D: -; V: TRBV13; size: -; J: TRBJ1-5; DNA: TGTGCCAGCAGCTTAGGGCCAGACAATCAGCCCCAGCATTTT; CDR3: CASSLGPDNQPQHF
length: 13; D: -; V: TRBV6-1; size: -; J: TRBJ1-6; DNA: TGTGCCAGCAGTGACAGGGAAAATTCACCCCTCCACTTT; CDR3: CASSDRENSPLHF
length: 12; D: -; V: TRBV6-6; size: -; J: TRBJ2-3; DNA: TGTGCCAGCAGCCATACGCCGGGGTTGGGGTATTTT; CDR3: CASSHTPGLGYF
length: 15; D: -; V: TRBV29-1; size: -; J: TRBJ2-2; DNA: TGCAGCGTTGGGGCCTTAGTGGGGGCCACCGGGGAGCTGTTTTTT; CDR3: CSVGALVGATGELFF
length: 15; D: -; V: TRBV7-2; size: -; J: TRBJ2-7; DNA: TGTGCCAGCAGCTTAGCCGGACAGCTATCCTACGAGCAGTACTTC; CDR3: CASSLAGQLSYEQYF
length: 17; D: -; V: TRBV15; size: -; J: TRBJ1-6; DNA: TGTGCCACCAGCAGGGGGGGAGGGGTGGCCTATAATTCACCCCTCCACTTT; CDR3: CATSRGGGVAYNSPLHF
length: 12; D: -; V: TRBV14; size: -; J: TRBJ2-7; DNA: TGTGCCAGCAGCCAAGATAGAGGCGAGCAGTACTTC; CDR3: CASSQDRGEQYF
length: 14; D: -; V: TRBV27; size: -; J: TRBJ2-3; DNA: TGTGCCAGCAGTTTAGGACAGCGCCGAGATACGCAGTATTTT; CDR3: CASSLGQRRDTQYF
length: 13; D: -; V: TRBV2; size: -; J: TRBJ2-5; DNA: TGTGCCAGCAGCGCCGGGGGAGGAGAGACCCAGTACTTC; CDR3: CASSAGGGETQYF
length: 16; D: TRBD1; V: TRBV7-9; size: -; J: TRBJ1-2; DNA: TGTGCCAGCAGCTTAGCGGGACAGGGGGAAAACTATGGCTACACCTTC; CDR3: CASSLAGQGENYGYTF
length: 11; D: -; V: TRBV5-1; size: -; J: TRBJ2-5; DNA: TGCGCCAGCAGCGTCTTAGAGACCCAGTACTTC; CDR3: CASSVLETQYF
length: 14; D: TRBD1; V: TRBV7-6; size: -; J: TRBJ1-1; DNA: TGTGCCAGCAGCTTACAGGGGGGGAACACTGAAGCTTTCTTT; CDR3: CASSLQGGNTEAFF
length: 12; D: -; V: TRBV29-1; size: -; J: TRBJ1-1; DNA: TGCAGCGTTGGACGTGGGCTGGACACGGCTTTCTTT; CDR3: CSVGRGLDTAFF
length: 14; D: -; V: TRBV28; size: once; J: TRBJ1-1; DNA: TGTGCCAGCAACCCGAGGGCACATCACACTGAAGCTTTCTTT; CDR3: CASNPRAHHTEAFF
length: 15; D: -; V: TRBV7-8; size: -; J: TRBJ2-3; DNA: TGTGCCAGCAGCGGACGACTACCGGCTGGGGATACGCAGTATTTT; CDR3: CASSGRLPAGDTQYF
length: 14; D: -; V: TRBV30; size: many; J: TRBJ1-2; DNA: TGTGCCGGAAAACGGGAACAAGCTAACTATGGCTACACCTTC; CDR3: CAGKREQANYGYTF
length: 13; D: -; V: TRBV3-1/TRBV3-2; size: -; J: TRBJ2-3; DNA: TGTGCCAGCAGCCAAAATCCACAGGGCGCGCAGTATTTT; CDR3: CASSQNPQGAQYF
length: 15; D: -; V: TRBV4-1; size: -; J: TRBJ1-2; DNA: TGCGCCAGCAGCCAAGATGGCACATCTAACTATGGCTACACCTTC; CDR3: CASSQDGTSNYGYTF
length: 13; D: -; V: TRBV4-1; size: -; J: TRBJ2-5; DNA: TGCGCCAGCAGCCAAGAGTCGGGGGAGACCCAGTACTTC; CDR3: CASSQESGETQYF
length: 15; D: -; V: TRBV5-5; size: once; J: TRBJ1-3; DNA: -; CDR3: CASSFGQGSGNTIYF
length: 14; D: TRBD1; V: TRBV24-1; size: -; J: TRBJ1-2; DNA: TGTGCCACCAGTGAACCCACAGGGGACTATGGCTACACCTTC; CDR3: CATSEPTGDYGYTF
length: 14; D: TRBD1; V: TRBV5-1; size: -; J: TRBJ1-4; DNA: TGCGCCAGCAGCACCGGGACAGGGGCCGCCGGGCTGTTTTTT; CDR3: CASSTGTGAAGLFF
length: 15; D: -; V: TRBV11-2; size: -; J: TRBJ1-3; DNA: TGTGCCAGCAGCTTAGGGGAGGATTACGGAAACACCATATATTTT; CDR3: CASSLGEDYGNTIYF
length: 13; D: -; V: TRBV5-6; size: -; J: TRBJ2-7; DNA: TGTGCCAGCAGCTTGGTTCAGGGTTACGAGCAGTACTTC; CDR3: CASSLVQGYEQYF
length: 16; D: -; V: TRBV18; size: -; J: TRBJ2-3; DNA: TGTGCCAGCTCACCGCGGGACAGAACAGTCACAGATACGCAGTATTTT; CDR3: CASSPRDRTVTDTQYF
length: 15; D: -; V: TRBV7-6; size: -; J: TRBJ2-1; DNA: TGTGCCAGCAGCTTCAGCGGGTCGGGCCCAAATGAGCAGTTCTTC; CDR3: CASSFSGSGPNEQFF
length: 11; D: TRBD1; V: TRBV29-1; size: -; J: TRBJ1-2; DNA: TGCAGCCTCAGGACAGGGGGTGGCTACACCTTC; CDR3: CSLRTGGGYTF
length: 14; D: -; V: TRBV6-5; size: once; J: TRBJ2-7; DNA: TGTGCCAGCAGTTACCGGGACATCCCCTACGAGCAGTACTTC; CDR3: CASSYRDIPYEQYF